Detailed here is one T cell receptor beta chain. Its target is not known. Systemic immunosuppression or a history of autoimmune disease excluded patients. This sample is drawn from a study of OX40 agonist ivuxolimab in advanced cancers. Study details: Ivuxolimab is a fully human IgG2 antibody that activates OX40 (CD134). Study outcomes and limitations: Averaged across samples, CD8+ T cells carried more expanded clones than CD4+ did. Expanded peripheral T cells had an undetermined antigen specificity.

In germline, CDR1 is LNHDA, CDR2 SQIVND (reference sequence). The length of the CDR3 is 14 residues. The ends lost 8 bases at V and 7 bases at J; junction bases unmatched: 10. Only in-frame clones appear in the TCRdb table, and some are missing; sequencing was by immunoSEQ multiplex PCR. The table includes 55,000 to 70,000 clones, over 80% detected once. This sequence originates from an adult with an advanced solid tumor such as melanoma, head and neck, liver or kidney cancer. The sample consisted of CD4+ or CD8+ T cells sorted from blood, taken in a trial of the OX40 agonist ivuxolimab. The chain is built from TRBV19 and TRBJ1-5, with TRBD1 matching 8 bases. The CDR3 protein is CASWPRGLGQPQHF. The CDR3 DNA is TGTGCCAGTTGGCCCAGGGGGCTGGGGCAGCCCCAGCATTTT.